These 5 T cell receptor beta chains originate from one sample sequenced in a study of CD8 T cells in Susac syndrome. Random hexamers served to reverse transcribe about 0.45 to 1 ug RNA. TCRdb fed the immunoSEQ multiplex PCR reads into MiXCR, producing one record per CDR3 protein. This sample has 180,000 or so distinct CDR3 sequences, with 85% to 95% found just once. The sequencing input was CD4+ T cells from PBMCs. These receptor sequences come from a human donor with Susac syndrome.

The genes are TRBV9 and TRBJ2-5, with 12 bases fitting TRBD2. V gave up 3 bases and J gave up 4 bases; unmatched junction bases: 1. The CDR3 is 14 residues long. Per the germline V gene, CDR1 is SGDLS and CDR2 is YYNGEE. The CDR3 DNA follows: TGTGCCAGCAGCGCGACTAGCGGGGGAGAGACCCAGTACTTC. It yields the protein CASSATSGGETQYF. The full variable domain, its missing parts supplied by reference TRBV9 and TRBJ2-5, is DSGVTQTPKHLITATGQRVTLRCSPRSGDLSVYWYQQSLDQGLQFLIQYYNGEERAKGNILERFSAQQFPDLHSELNLSSLELGDSALYFCASSATSGGETQYFGPGTRLLVL.

The V gene is TRBV9, the J gene TRBJ1-3, with 10 positions matching TRBD1. The CDR3 loop spans 15 amino acids. Per the germline V gene, CDR1 is SGDLS and CDR2 is YYNGEE. With V trimmed by 3 bases and J by 4 bases, 4 bases remained unmatched. The CDR3 bases are TGTGCCAGCAGCGCCGGGACAGGGGAAGGAAACACCATATATTTT. Translation gives CASSAGTGEGNTIYF.

In DNA, the CDR3 is TGCAGCGTTTCAGCTGGCCTTGCAACTAATGAAAAACTGTTTTTT. Translated, it gives CSVSAGLATNEKLFF. The chain uses TRBV29-1 and TRBJ1-4, with unresolved D. Trimming took 5 bases from V and 0 from J, leaving 13 bases between them. This CDR3 region has 15 residues. From germline, CDR1 is SQVTM and CDR2 ANQGSEA.

The rearrangement links TRBV6-1 to TRBJ2-1; TRBD2 aligns across 9 bases. The junction had 10 bases not matched to a gene; V was cut back by 4 bases and J by 0 bases. Germline V lookup: CDR1 MNHNS, CDR2 SASEGT. CDR3 size: 18 residues. The CDR3 spells CASSAANLAGHSYNEQFF. CDR3 bases: TGTGCCAGCAGTGCAGCGAACCTAGCGGGACACTCCTACAATGAGCAGTTCTTC.

In DNA form, the CDR3 reads TGCAGTCTGCCGGGGGGGCCTCACAATGAGCAGTTCTTC. Protein sequence: CSLPGGPHNEQFF. This chain uses TRBV20-1 with TRBJ2-1; 8 positions match TRBD2. The ends lost 8 bases at V and 5 bases at J; junction bases unmatched: 8. The CDR3 has 13 residues. The germline gives CDR1 DFQATT, CDR2 SNEGSKA (reference sequence).